These 9 T cell receptor beta chains were sequenced from one sample in a study of blood T cell repertoires in COVID-19. Method: immunoSEQ multiplex PCR; TCRdb's copy keeps in-frame clones and lacks some. The table shows 94,000 or so clones, with more than 70% occurring only once. Material for sequencing was peripheral blood. These TCRs come from a woman older than 75 with active COVID-19.

The V and J genes are TRBV7-3 and TRBJ2-6; 9 nucleotides align to TRBD1. The length of the CDR3 is 18 residues. The V segment lost 4 bases and the J segment 0 bases; nucleotides outside the gene matches: 7. Germline CDR1 SGHTA, CDR2 FQGTGA. The CDR3 coding sequence is TGTGCCAGCAGCTCCGAAGACAGGGGGAGCTCTGGGGCCAACGTCCTGACTTTC. As protein: CASSSEDRGSSGANVLTF. Based on the CDR3 plus reference TRBV7-3 and TRBJ2-6, the full variable domain is GAGVSQTPSNKVTEKGKYVELRCDPISGHTALYWYRQSLGQGPEFLIYFQGTGAADDSGLPNDRFFAVRPEGSVSTLKIQRTERGDSAVYLCASSSEDRGSSGANVLTFGAGSRLTVL.

The chain uses TRBV5-1 and TRBJ2-3, with 11 bases that match TRBD2. J was trimmed by 6 bases and V by 7 bases; bases with no gene match: 4. Germline V gene sequence: CDR1 SGHRS, CDR2 YFSETQ. The CDR3 loop spans 13 amino acids. CDR3 sequence: CASGTSGEDTQYF. The CDR3 bases are TGCGCCAGCGGGACTAGCGGTGAGGATACGCAGTATTTT.

The DNA of the CDR3 is TGCAGCGTCAACGCAATGGAAGGGACAGGCCTGAGAGGGTACACTGAAGCTTTCTTT. It encodes CSVNAMEGTGLRGYTEAFF. The rearrangement uses TRBV29-1 and TRBJ1-1; 8 nucleotides align to TRBD1. The V segment lost 6 bases and the J segment 3 bases; nucleotides outside the gene matches: 24. This CDR3 comprises 19 residues. The germline gives CDR1 SQVTM, CDR2 ANQGSEA.

The chain has TRBV15 and TRBJ2-5; TRBD2 aligns across 16 bases. The V and J ends lost 4 bases and 4 bases, in that order; junction bases with no gene match: 3. From germline, CDR1 is LNHNV and CDR2 YYDKDF (reference sequence). The CDR3 contains 16 residues. Written as DNA, the CDR3 is TGTGCCACCAGCAAGGGACTAGCGGGAGGGTCAGAGACCCAGTACTTC. Protein: CATSKGLAGGSETQYF.

This chain joins TRBV5-5 and TRBJ1-5; D is unresolved. The CDR3 consists of 17 residues. V lost 4 bases and J lost 1, with 18 bases in between. Germline V gene lookup returns CDR1 SGHKS and CDR2 YYEKEE (reference sequence). In nucleotides, the CDR3 is TGTGCCAGCAGCCCCCCCTTTGCAGGAAAGAGCAATCAGCCCCAGCATTTT. Translated, it gives CASSPPFAGKSNQPQHF.

The V gene is TRBV5-5, the J gene TRBJ2-7, with a weak D call TRBD2 (6 bases). Germline-derived CDR1 and CDR2 are SGHKS and YYEKEE (reference sequence). V was clipped by 0 bases and J by 3 bases, with 10 bases between them. This CDR3 contains 14 residues. The CDR3 protein is CASSLVSGGYEQYF. In DNA, the CDR3 is TGTGCCAGCAGCTTGGTTAGCGGTGGCTACGAGCAGTACTTC.

V is TRBV7-2 and J is TRBJ2-7, with D unclear. CDR1 and CDR2 from the germline V gene are SGHTA and FQGNSA. V dropped 5 bases and J dropped 3 bases, with 11 bases sitting between them. The CDR3 runs to 13 residues. As DNA, the CDR3 is TGTGCCAGCAGCACACCCGACAACTACGAGCAGTACTTC. Amino acid sequence: CASSTPDNYEQYF.

The chain has TRBV11-2 and TRBJ1-1, with unresolved D. Trimming pared 1 base from V and 1 base from J, leaving 4 bases between. The CDR3 consists of 13 residues. The germline V gene has CDR1 SGHAT and CDR2 FQNNGV. CDR3 in DNA: TGTGCCAGCAGCTTAGCTACGAACACTGAAGCTTTCTTT. Its translation: CASSLATNTEAFF.

The V call is TRBV5-8, the J call TRBJ2-1; no firm D call. The CDR3 has 13 residues. The germline V gene has CDR1 SGHTS and CDR2 YDEGEE. V was clipped by 3 bases and J by 6 bases, with 10 bases between them. The CDR3 loop reads CASSSDISNEQFF. The CDR3 DNA follows: TGTGCCAGCAGCTCCGACATAAGCAATGAGCAGTTCTTC. Drawing the rest from reference TRBV5-8 and TRBJ2-1, the complete variable domain is EAGVTQSPTHLIKTRGQQATLRCSPISGHTSVYWYQQALGLGLQFLLWYDEGEERNRGNFPPRFSGRQFPNYSSELNVNALELEDSALYLCASSSDISNEQFFGPGTRLTVL.